What follows are 15 T cell receptor beta chains derived from one specimen sequenced in a study of shared clonotypes between healthy human individuals. The method was immunoSEQ multiplex PCR; TCRdb's version includes in-frame clones alone and lacks a portion of them. The sample contains hundreds of thousands of clones, approximately 71% of which appear only once. Sequencing was done on a sample of PBMCs. The receptors were sampled from a woman aged 40 to 50 in good health. Some clones in this sample may be carry-over from other donors' samples.

This clone was seen many times. The identical CDR3 is also encoded by other nucleotide sequences in the sample. This chain connects TRBV11-2 to TRBJ2-1, with D possibly being TRBD2 (6 bases). Per germline, CDR1 SGHAT and CDR2 FQNNGV. Trimming removed 5 bases at V and 7 bases at J, with 12 bases between. CDR3 length: 13 residues. In DNA form, the CDR3 reads TGTGCCAGCAGCCGGGGGTATGTGAATGAGCAGTTCTTC. Translation: CASSRGYVNEQFF. Full variable domain (missing parts from reference TRBV11-2 and TRBJ2-1): EAGVAQSPRYKIIEKRQSVAFWCNPISGHATLYWYQQILGQGPKLLIQFQNNGVVDDSQLPKDRFSAERLKGVDSTLKIQPAKLEDSAVYLCASSRGYVNEQFFGPGTRLTVL.

The CDR3 reads CASSLVASYEAANEQFF. The DNA for the CDR3 is TGTGCCAGCAGCTTAGTGGCTAGTTATGAGGCTGCCAATGAGCAGTTCTTC. This sequence joins TRBV7-8 and TRBJ2-1, with D hard to call. Germline V gene data show CDR1 as SGHVS and CDR2 as FQNEAQ. The CDR3 is 17 residues long. V gave up 1 base and J gave up 6 bases, with 19 bases separating them.

This clone has just a few counts. This chain links TRBV19 with TRBJ1-1; D is unclear. The CDR3 is 13 residues long. Germline lookup yields CDR1 LNHDA and CDR2 SQIVND (reference sequence). Trimming took off 6 bases at V and 1 base at J, with 9 bases between the two ends. CDR3 nucleotides: TGTGCCAGTAGATGGGGATCGAACACTGAAGCTTTCTTT. Translated: CASRWGSNTEAFF.

CDR3: CASSDPTRGNEQFF. The CDR3 bases are TGCGCCAGCAGTGACCCCACCAGGGGCAATGAGCAGTTCTTC. This rearrangement joins TRBV10-1 to TRBJ2-1, with TRBD1 as a possible D gene (6 bases). V was trimmed by 3 bases and J by 6 bases, leaving 12 bases between them. CDR1 WNHNN and CDR2 SYGVQD come from the germline V gene (reference sequence). This CDR3 is built from 14 residues.

The gene calls are TRBV19 and TRBJ1-1; D is perhaps TRBD1 (6 bases). V was clipped by 10 bases and J by 4 bases, with 16 bases between them. This CDR3 has 13 amino acids. Germline V gene data show CDR1 as LNHDA and CDR2 as SQIVND (reference sequence). The CDR3 sequence is CATSEGRGTEAFF. The CDR3 DNA reads TGTGCCACTTCGGAGGGCAGGGGCACTGAAGCTTTCTTT.

Turning to this clone: This sample includes further DNA sequences coding for the same CDR3. This chain uses TRBV5-1 with TRBJ1-1, with D uncertain. Germline lookup yields CDR1 SGHRS and CDR2 YFSETQ. V was trimmed by 1 base and J by 1 base, leaving 8 bases between them. This CDR3 contains 14 residues. The CDR3 DNA reads as TGCGCCAGCAGCTTGTCGCAGACGAACACTGAAGCTTTCTTT. Its protein product is CASSLSQTNTEAFF.

The CDR3 bases are TGCAGCGTTTGGGAGGGAGGTGGGTCTTACGAGCAGTACTTC. This encodes CSVWEGGGSYEQYF. J is TRBJ2-7 and V is TRBV29-1, with 7 bases aligning to TRBD2. The germline CDR1 and CDR2 sequences are SQVTM and ANQGSEA. The CDR3 covers 14 residues. The ends lost 5 bases at V and 4 bases at J; junction bases unmatched: 11.

The CDR3 sequence is CASSSRGGTQETQYF. The CDR3 nucleotides read TGTGCCAGCAGCTCCCGAGGTGGGACCCAAGAGACCCAGTACTTC. This chain uses TRBV5-4 with TRBJ2-5, with D perhaps being TRBD1 or TRBD2 (5 bases each). This CDR3 has 15 residues. CDR1 and CDR2 (germline): SGHNT, YYREEE (reference sequence). Trimming removed 3 bases at V and 1 base at J, with 13 bases between.

The rearrangement joins TRBV6-4 to TRBJ2-1; 8 bases line up with TRBD1. The CDR3 is 14 residues long. Trimming took 5 bases from V and 9 from J; bases not matched to a gene: 9. CDR1 is MRHNA and CDR2 is SNTAGT in the germline V gene. This chain's CDR3 is CASSSGTGGSEQFF. The DNA for the CDR3 is TGTGCCAGCAGTTCCGGGACAGGTGGGAGTGAGCAGTTCTTC.

The sample holds one count of this clone. V usage is TRBV6-1 and J usage is TRBJ1-2, with TRBD1 as a possible D gene (6 bases). Per the germline V gene, CDR1 is MNHNS and CDR2 is SASEGT. The ends were cut back, 1 base at V and 3 bases at J, with 9 bases in the middle. The CDR3 is 14 amino acids. CDR3 DNA: TGTGCCAGCAGTGAAGGTGGACAGTACTATGGCTACACCTTC. Translated, it gives CASSEGGQYYGYTF.

The chain carries TRBV30 and TRBJ2-2; 10 bases fit TRBD1. Germline-derived CDR1 and CDR2 are GTSNPN and SVGIG (reference sequence). Trimming removed 3 bases from V and 4 bases from J; junction bases left unmatched: 2. The CDR3 sequence is 14 residues long. CDR3 in DNA: TGTGCCTGGAGGGGGACAGGGGTCACCGGGGAGCTGTTTTTT. Its translation is CAWRGTGVTGELFF.

With respect to this clone: The likely explanation is a read error, given a far larger clone one base away. The sample has other DNA sequences that encode this CDR3 too. This rearrangement joins TRBV9 to TRBJ2-5; possible D gene TRBD2, 6 bases. The V gene's germline CDR1 is SGDLS and CDR2 YYNGEE. The CDR3 totals 14 residues. Here the CDR3 DNA reads TGCGCCAGCAGCGCAAGACTAGTCATCAGAGACCAGTACTTC. Amino acids: CASSARLVIRDQYF.

The chain carries TRBV4-3 and TRBJ1-3, with D uncertain. This CDR3 is built from 16 residues. Trimming took 0 bases from V and 0 from J, leaving 9 bases between them. The germline V gene encodes CDR1 LGHNA and CDR2 YSLEER. The CDR3 is CASSQEWRVSGNTIYF. The CDR3 DNA reads TGCGCCAGCAGCCAAGAATGGAGGGTCTCTGGAAACACCATATATTTT.

As for this clone: A far larger clone is one base from this, pointing to a likely read error. The chain couples TRBV19 to TRBJ2-5; tentative D call: TRBD2 (8 bases). Germline-derived CDR1 and CDR2 are LNHDA and SQIVND (reference sequence). This CDR3 has 15 amino acids. CDR3 nucleotides: TGTGCCAGTAGTATAAGCGGGGGACAGCAAGAGACCCAGCACTTC. It is translated as CASSISGGQQETQHF. Drawing the rest from reference TRBV19 and TRBJ2-5, the complete variable domain is DGGITQSPKYLFRKEGQNVTLSCEQNLNHDAMYWYRQDPGQGLRLIYYSQIVNDFQKGDIAEGYSVSREKKESFPLTVTSAQKNPTAFYLCASSISGGQQETQHFGPGTRLLVL.

The chain recombines TRBV7-2 with TRBJ1-3; D is ambiguous. Looked up from germline, CDR1 is SGHTA and CDR2 is FQGNSA. The CDR3 length is 15 residues. The V end was cut by 5 bases, the J end by 0 bases, with 11 bases between. The CDR3, as DNA: TGTGCCAGCAGCCAGCGGAGCAGCTCTGGAAACACCATATATTTT. It encodes CASSQRSSSGNTIYF.